The T cell receptor (beta chain) under discussion was sequenced for a study of shared clonotypes between healthy human individuals. As to this clone: This sample includes further DNA sequences coding for the same CDR3.

Profiling relied on immunoSEQ multiplex PCR, and the TCRdb table lists in-frame clones only, not all of them. The sample includes about 2.5 million clones, about 90% of them seen just once. This TCR was sampled from a man younger than 35 in good health. Some clones in this sample may be carry-over from other donors' samples. Source material: naive CD4+ T cells from PBMCs. Subset defined: CD45RA+ positively selected.

DNA of the CDR3: TGCGCCAGCCTTCCCGGGACTAGCGGTTACAATGAGCAGTTCTTC. As protein: CASLPGTSGYNEQFF. The chain couples TRBV5-1 to TRBJ2-1; 11 bases align to TRBD2. Germline CDR1 reads SGHRS; CDR2 reads YFSETQ. Trimming at V came to 7 bases and at J to 4 bases, leaving 7 bases not matched to a gene. The CDR3 extends over 15 amino acids.